This T cell receptor beta chain emerged from a study of blood T cell repertoires in COVID-19. In the authors' workflow: Counts of nucleated cells, estimated from reference gene primer amplification, were obtained. Some clones are missing from TCRdb's copy, which holds only in-frame ones; the method was immunoSEQ multiplex PCR. Clonal size and the V and J genes are those of that table, whereas D and trimming came from the DNA. The table has approximately 120,000 clones, roughly 92% seen once; the top ten hold about 2%. Germline V gene sequence: CDR1 SGHAT, CDR2 FQNNGV. The CDR3 totals 18 residues. The ends lost 4 bases at V and 8 bases at J; junction bases unmatched: 16.

The gene calls are TRBV11-2 and TRBJ2-1; TRBD2 aligns across 11 bases. Source material: peripheral blood. This receptor was taken from a man in his forties or fifties with COVID-19, enrolled during active disease. CDR3 nucleotide sequence: TGTGCCAGCAGCTGGACGATACCTACTAGCGGGAGTAGCCATGAGCAGTTCTTC. It translates to CASSWTIPTSGSSHEQFF.